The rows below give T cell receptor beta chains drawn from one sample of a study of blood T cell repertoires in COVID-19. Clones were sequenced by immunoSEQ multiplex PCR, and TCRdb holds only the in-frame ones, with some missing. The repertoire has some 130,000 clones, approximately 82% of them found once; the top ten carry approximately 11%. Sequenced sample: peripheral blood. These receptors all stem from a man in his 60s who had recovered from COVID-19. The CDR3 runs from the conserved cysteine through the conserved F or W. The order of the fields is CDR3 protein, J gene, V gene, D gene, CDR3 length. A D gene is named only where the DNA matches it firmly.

cdr3_aa: CASNRIQGNDYGYTF
j_call: TRBJ1-2
v_call: TRBV21-1
d_call: -
cdr3_length: 15

cdr3_aa: CASSDHGGPYEQYF
j_call: TRBJ2-7
v_call: TRBV2
d_call: -
cdr3_length: 14

cdr3_aa: CASSGGGTSSYNSPLHF
j_call: TRBJ1-6
v_call: TRBV28
d_call: -
cdr3_length: 17

cdr3_aa: CASSPAGQTNQPQHF
j_call: TRBJ1-5
v_call: TRBV28
d_call: -
cdr3_length: 15

cdr3_aa: CASSPRLGATYEQYF
j_call: TRBJ2-7
v_call: TRBV7-9
d_call: -
cdr3_length: 15

cdr3_aa: CASSAGGWETQYF
j_call: TRBJ2-5
v_call: TRBV9
d_call: TRBD1
cdr3_length: 13

cdr3_aa: CASSLGLADTGELFF
j_call: TRBJ2-2
v_call: TRBV6-5
d_call: TRBD2
cdr3_length: 15

cdr3_aa: CASTLEVRNSPLHF
j_call: TRBJ1-6
v_call: TRBV21-1
d_call: -
cdr3_length: 14

cdr3_aa: CASSTRTGGSYEQYF
j_call: TRBJ2-7
v_call: TRBV6-5
d_call: TRBD1
cdr3_length: 15

cdr3_aa: CSVGRRSGGYTF
j_call: TRBJ1-2
v_call: TRBV29-1
d_call: -
cdr3_length: 12

cdr3_aa: CSASTGPYQPQHF
j_call: TRBJ1-5
v_call: TRBV29-1
d_call: TRBD1
cdr3_length: 13

cdr3_aa: CASSLNGRMAGELFF
j_call: TRBJ2-2
v_call: TRBV5-6
d_call: TRBD2
cdr3_length: 15

cdr3_aa: CASSLGAVRYSPLHF
j_call: TRBJ1-6
v_call: TRBV28
d_call: -
cdr3_length: 15

cdr3_aa: CASSQWGQGPYEQYF
j_call: TRBJ2-7
v_call: TRBV7-2
d_call: TRBD1
cdr3_length: 15

cdr3_aa: CASSPGDYTEAFF
j_call: TRBJ1-1
v_call: TRBV4-1
d_call: -
cdr3_length: 13

cdr3_aa: CASSRAQGAGANVLTF
j_call: TRBJ2-6
v_call: TRBV7-9
d_call: TRBD1
cdr3_length: 16

cdr3_aa: CASSPDRGHEQYF
j_call: TRBJ2-7
v_call: TRBV7-9
d_call: TRBD1
cdr3_length: 13

cdr3_aa: CASSLVTGRGEQFF
j_call: TRBJ2-1
v_call: TRBV5-1
d_call: -
cdr3_length: 14

cdr3_aa: CASSLHGGENTEAFF
j_call: TRBJ1-1
v_call: TRBV7-9
d_call: -
cdr3_length: 15

cdr3_aa: CASSQDRTGGRFSAQYF
j_call: TRBJ2-5
v_call: TRBV3-1/TRBV3-2
d_call: TRBD2
cdr3_length: 17

cdr3_aa: CASSSRSGGSYNEQFF
j_call: TRBJ2-1
v_call: TRBV5-5
d_call: -
cdr3_length: 16

cdr3_aa: CASSYPGRDYGYTF
j_call: TRBJ1-2
v_call: TRBV6-2/TRBV6-3
d_call: -
cdr3_length: 14

cdr3_aa: CASTLAGSSYNEQFF
j_call: TRBJ2-1
v_call: TRBV27
d_call: -
cdr3_length: 15

cdr3_aa: CASSLGGGPRYEQYF
j_call: TRBJ2-7
v_call: TRBV14
d_call: TRBD2
cdr3_length: 15

cdr3_aa: CASSADMSGNTIYF
j_call: TRBJ1-3
v_call: TRBV6-2/TRBV6-3
d_call: -
cdr3_length: 14

cdr3_aa: CASSPKGGGETQYF
j_call: TRBJ2-5
v_call: TRBV18
d_call: -
cdr3_length: 14

cdr3_aa: CASSASGPVDTQYF
j_call: TRBJ2-3
v_call: TRBV6-4
d_call: TRBD2
cdr3_length: 14

cdr3_aa: CASSLRGGTSGRDTQYF
j_call: TRBJ2-3
v_call: TRBV7-6
d_call: TRBD2
cdr3_length: 17

cdr3_aa: CASSQGGANEPLHF
j_call: TRBJ1-6
v_call: TRBV4-1
d_call: -
cdr3_length: 14

cdr3_aa: CASSLRGPDRAGANVLTF
j_call: TRBJ2-6
v_call: TRBV7-2
d_call: TRBD1
cdr3_length: 18

cdr3_aa: CASSLTFGTGGNNSPLHF
j_call: TRBJ1-6
v_call: TRBV16
d_call: TRBD1
cdr3_length: 18

cdr3_aa: CASSGGLADNEQFF
j_call: TRBJ2-1
v_call: TRBV18
d_call: TRBD2
cdr3_length: 14

cdr3_aa: CATGARANVLTF
j_call: TRBJ2-6
v_call: TRBV7-2
d_call: -
cdr3_length: 12

cdr3_aa: CASKREDQPQHF
j_call: TRBJ1-5
v_call: TRBV2
d_call: -
cdr3_length: 12

cdr3_aa: CASSLGRAGGAQETQYF
j_call: TRBJ2-5
v_call: TRBV27
d_call: TRBD2
cdr3_length: 17

cdr3_aa: CASSLAPGGNTIYF
j_call: TRBJ1-3
v_call: TRBV11-2
d_call: -
cdr3_length: 14

cdr3_aa: CASSPYTNSYEQYF
j_call: TRBJ2-7
v_call: TRBV5-6
d_call: -
cdr3_length: 14

cdr3_aa: CAWTQPLVGGFEKLFF
j_call: TRBJ1-4
v_call: TRBV30
d_call: -
cdr3_length: 16

cdr3_aa: CASIRGSGANVLTF
j_call: TRBJ2-6
v_call: TRBV10-1
d_call: -
cdr3_length: 14

cdr3_aa: CASSLVPGSNTEAFF
j_call: TRBJ1-1
v_call: TRBV7-2
d_call: -
cdr3_length: 15

cdr3_aa: CASSFGTSGAGEQFF
j_call: TRBJ2-1
v_call: TRBV7-9
d_call: TRBD2
cdr3_length: 15

cdr3_aa: CAWSLLGQGKTEAFF
j_call: TRBJ1-1
v_call: TRBV30
d_call: TRBD1
cdr3_length: 15